This TCR beta chain was captured in a study of cytomegalovirus exposure and HLA in healthy donors. Study overall: T cells numbering 150 million to 200 million yielded 117 million unique TCR beta sequences in an earlier analysis. Findings and caveats of the study: Reports state that TCR beta sequences accurately predicted most subjects' HLA-A and HLA-B alleles. The presence/absence work took it that sequencing depth was about the same across donors. Later analysis demonstrated an association between a missense DCLRE1C variant and TCR beta V- and J-gene trimming.

Points on this clone: Antigen: not known.

Germline V gene data show CDR1 as SGHNT and CDR2 as YYREEE (reference sequence). V lost 4 bases, J lost 5 bases, and 9 bases stayed unmatched. The CDR3 runs to 16 residues. This PCR relied on a set of 60 Vbeta primers and 13 Jbeta primers. The protocol was immunoSEQ multiplex PCR, while the TCRdb copy is restricted to in-frame clones and leaves out a portion. Of about 160,000 clones in the sample, roughly 77% are singletons; the top ten hold 3.5% to 4.5%. The J gene is TRBJ2-5, the V gene TRBV5-4; the match to TRBD2 covers 12 bases. Sequenced sample: PBMCs. This clonotype was sampled from a man aged 25 to 40 in good health and CMV-seropositive. The CDR3: CASSDWRLAGAETQYF. In DNA form, the CDR3 reads TGTGCCAGCAGCGACTGGAGACTAGCGGGGGCGGAGACCCAGTACTTC.